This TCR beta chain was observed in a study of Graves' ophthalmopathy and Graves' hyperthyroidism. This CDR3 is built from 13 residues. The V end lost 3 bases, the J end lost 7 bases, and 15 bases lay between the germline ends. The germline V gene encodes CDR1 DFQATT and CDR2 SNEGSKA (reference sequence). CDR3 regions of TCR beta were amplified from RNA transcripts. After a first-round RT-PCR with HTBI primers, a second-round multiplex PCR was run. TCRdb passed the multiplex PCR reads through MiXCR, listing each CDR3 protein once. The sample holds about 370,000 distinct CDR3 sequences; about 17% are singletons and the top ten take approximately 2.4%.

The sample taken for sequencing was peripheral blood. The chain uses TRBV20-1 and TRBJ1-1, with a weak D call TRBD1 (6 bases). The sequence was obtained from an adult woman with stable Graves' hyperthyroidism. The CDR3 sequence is CSASRPGAGEAFF. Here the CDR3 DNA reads TGCAGTGCTAGTCGGCCGGGGGCAGGTGAAGCTTTCTTT.